This T cell receptor beta chain was captured by sequencing in a study of regulatory T cells in long-lasting Graves disease. Per the germline V gene, CDR1 is SNHLY and CDR2 is FYNNEI. Trimming stripped 6 bases from V and 9 bases from J, with 3 bases between. This CDR3 has 9 residues. Investigators prepared the TCR beta libraries by applying iRepertoire HTBI primers and Arm-PCR of CDR3 regions. TCRdb re-derived calls from the multiplex PCR reads in MiXCR, one entry per CDR3 protein. In the table there are approximately 470,000 distinct CDR3 sequences, 15% to 20% of which are singletons. This clonotype appeared many times. Time point noted: newly diagnosed GD, antithyroid drugs for less than 3 months. PBMC RNA was the source of the TCR library. This same sample was also part of a study on T cells in Graves' hyperthyroidism and ophthalmopathy. That publication notes: Most expanded thyroid clonotypes above 0.001 also appeared in blood.

This sequence was found in a middle-aged man with Graves disease. The sample here was peripheral blood mononuclear cells (PBMCs), taken at new diagnosis, from a patient treated with antithyroid drugs. V is TRBV2 and J is TRBJ2-1; D remains ambiguous. The chain's CDR3 is CASRFEQFF. The CDR3 region has the DNA TGTGCCAGCAGATTTGAGCAGTTCTTC.